The 29 T cell receptor beta chains listed next were all sequenced from one sample in a study of blood T cell repertoires in COVID-19 (dated by TCRdb to 2020 to 2021). Library preparation used the immunoSEQ multiplex PCR assay. Imported from immuneACCESS, the table was reduced by TCRdb to in-frame sequences with V and J called. These copies leave out some clones; in studies compared against another copy, an unresolved V gene accounts for under half, and the cause of the remainder is not known. The sample data list hundreds of thousands of clones, and less than 85% of these were observed just once. The ten largest clonotypes hold under 2% of the sample. Sample: PBMCs or T cells enriched from blood (not recorded which). These TCRs come from a woman aged 25 to 39 who had been exposed to COVID-19.

V and J are TRBV6-4 and TRBJ1-2; 7 bases agree with TRBD1. The CDR3 is 14 amino acids. V lost 8 bases and J lost 3; bases outside the gene matches: 9. Per the germline V gene, CDR1 is MRHNA and CDR2 is SNTAGT. The CDR3 nucleotides read TGTGCCAGCTCCATGGGCACAGGGGACTATGGCTACACCTTC. Protein sequence: CASSMGTGDYGYTF.

The chain uses TRBV7-2 and TRBJ2-2; TRBD2 aligns across 7 bases. Germline lookup yields CDR1 SGHTA and CDR2 FQGNSA. The CDR3 sequence is 16 residues long. The J segment lost 1 base and the V segment lost 7 bases, leaving 9 bases of the junction unmatched. CDR3 nucleotides: TGTGCCAGCACTACTAGCGTGAGTTGGAACACCGGGGAGCTGTTTTTT. This sequence encodes CASTTSVSWNTGELFF.

This clone was observed a handful of times. The chain employs TRBV28 and TRBJ1-2; no clear D gene. The CDR3 has 11 amino acids. CDR1 MDHEN and CDR2 SYDVKM come from the germline V gene. Trimming took 5 bases from V and 4 from J, leaving 5 bases between them. The CDR3 DNA reads as TGTGCCAGCAGTCACAGCTATGGCTACACCTTC. This gives the protein CASSHSYGYTF.

The chain employs TRBV19 and TRBJ2-2; possible D gene TRBD2, 5 bases. Trimming removed 7 bases from V and 0 bases from J, with 12 bases in between. This CDR3 has 15 amino acids. CDR1 is LNHDA, CDR2 SQIVND, per germline (reference sequence). The CDR3 nucleotides read TGTGCCAGTACCGCAACTAGGGCGAACACCGGGGAGCTGTTTTTT. It translates to CASTATRANTGELFF.

The gene calls are TRBV5-1 and TRBJ1-3; D ambiguous. V was pared by 4 bases and J by 0 bases, with 14 bases between. This CDR3 comprises 16 residues. In germline, CDR1 is SGHRS, CDR2 YFSETQ. CDR3 sequence (DNA): TGCGCCAGCAGCCCCTCAGGCAGCCTCTCTGGAAACACCATATATTTT. Its protein is CASSPSGSLSGNTIYF.

This chain uses TRBV5-1 with TRBJ1-2; possible D gene TRBD1, 6 bases. Trimming pared 5 bases from V and 6 bases from J, leaving 14 bases between. Germline CDR1 reads SGHRS; CDR2 reads YFSETQ. This CDR3 is 13 amino acids long. The CDR3 loop is CASRQTQGDGYTF. In DNA, the CDR3 is TGCGCCAGCAGGCAGACACAGGGCGATGGCTACACCTTC.

The CDR3 nucleotides are TGTGCCAGCAGCCCTCGTGACAGAACGGGGGGCACAGATACGCAGTATTTT. Protein: CASSPRDRTGGTDTQYF. The chain uses TRBV4-2 and TRBJ2-3; TRBD2 is a possible D gene (6 bases). This CDR3 has 17 amino acids. The germline CDR1 and CDR2 sequences are LGHNA and YNFKEQ. The V end was cut by 4 bases, the J end by 1 base, with 18 bases between.

This clone was counted once. The rearrangement links TRBV4-2 to TRBJ1-5, with D perhaps matching TRBD1 (5 bases). Deletions cut 1 base from V and 5 bases from J, with 15 bases between. Germline lookup yields CDR1 LGHNA and CDR2 YNFKEQ. This CDR3 region has 16 residues. In nucleotides, the CDR3 is TGTGCCAGCAGCCAAGGGTTCGGGGGAAGGGATCAGCCCCAGCATTTT. This encodes CASSQGFGGRDQPQHF.

This chain uses TRBV7-9 with TRBJ1-2, with 7 bases lining up with TRBD1. Germline values: CDR1 SEHNR, CDR2 FQNEAQ (reference sequence). This CDR3 comprises 14 residues. Germline trimming cut 8 bases from V and 2 bases from J; bases unmatched to any gene: 8. The CDR3 here is CASGNRGVNYGYTF. The CDR3 bases are TGTGCCAGCGGGAACAGGGGAGTGAACTATGGCTACACCTTC.

The chain combines TRBV11-1 with TRBJ1-1, with TRBD1 matching 8 bases. Germline-derived CDR1 and CDR2 are SGHAT and FQDESV (reference sequence). Losses at the gene ends were 5 bases for V and 4 bases for J; bases not matched to a gene: 3. The CDR3 is 13 amino acids. The CDR3 is CASSPQGATEAFF. DNA for the CDR3: TGTGCCAGCAGCCCCCAGGGGGCCACTGAAGCTTTCTTT.

Here the CDR3 reads CASSQDLRSSGNTIYF. DNA for the CDR3: TGCGCCAGCAGCCAAGATTTGAGGAGCTCTGGAAACACCATATATTTT. The rearrangement uses TRBV4-3 and TRBJ1-3; D is ambiguous. The CDR3 covers 16 residues. V was clipped by 0 bases and J by 0 bases, with 9 bases between them. In germline, CDR1 is LGHNA, CDR2 YSLEER.

This clone was seen just once. The rearrangement joins TRBV11-2 to TRBJ1-6, with a weak D call TRBD1 (5 bases). The CDR3 contains 15 residues. Germline CDR1 and CDR2: SGHAT and FQNNGV. The ends were cut back, 0 bases at V and 10 bases at J, with 13 bases in the middle. The CDR3 DNA reads as TGTGCCAGCAGCTTAGATCTCTGGGGCGGATCACCCCTCCACTTT. Translation gives CASSLDLWGGSPLHF.

This sequence joins TRBV7-9 and TRBJ2-3; 9 nucleotides agree with TRBD2. This CDR3 spans 16 amino acids. V gave up 2 bases and J gave up 5 bases; unmatched junction bases: 8. Germline V lookup: CDR1 SEHNR, CDR2 FQNEAQ (reference sequence). The CDR3 region has the DNA TGTGCCAGCAGCTTATCCCAGCGGGGGGCGGGAGATACGCAGTATTTT. It yields the protein CASSLSQRGAGDTQYF.

The chain recombines TRBV7-9 with TRBJ1-1, with 9 bases lining up with TRBD1. J lost 4 bases, V lost 4 bases, and 4 bases had no gene match. CDR1 and CDR2 (germline): SEHNR, FQNEAQ (reference sequence). The CDR3 is made up of 14 amino acids. CDR3 sequence reads: CASSSQGASTEAFF. DNA for the CDR3: TGTGCCAGCAGCTCACAGGGGGCTTCCACTGAAGCTTTCTTT.

This clone appeared once. The chain joins TRBV28 to TRBJ1-1; tentatively, D is TRBD1 (6 bases). The CDR3 is 12 amino acids. Germline V gene lookup returns CDR1 MDHEN and CDR2 SYDVKM. Trimming took off 5 bases at V and 4 bases at J, with 8 bases between the two ends. The CDR3 DNA reads TGTGCCAGCAGTACAGGGTCCACTGAAGCTTTCTTT. This translates into CASSTGSTEAFF. Full variable domain (missing parts from reference TRBV28 and TRBJ1-1): DVKVTQSSRYLVKRTGEKVFLECVQDMDHENMFWYRQDPGLGLRLIYFSYDVKMKEKGDIPEGYSVSREKKERFSLILESASTNQTSMYLCASSTGSTEAFFGQGTRLTVV.

The table lists this clone with a count of one. The rearrangement links TRBV5-1 to TRBJ1-1; D is ambiguous. V was clipped by 0 bases and J by 0 bases, with 9 bases between them. The CDR3 is 15 amino acids. CDR1 and CDR2 (germline): SGHRS, YFSETQ. The CDR3 region is CASSLGVAMNTEAFF. The DNA of the CDR3 is TGCGCCAGCAGCTTGGGGGTAGCTATGAACACTGAAGCTTTCTTT. Looking up the rest from reference TRBV5-1 and TRBJ1-1 gives the full variable domain: KAGVTQTPRYLIKTRGQQVTLSCSPISGHRSVSWYQQTPGQGLQFLFEYFSETQRNKGNFPGRFSGRQFSNSRSEMNVSTLELGDSALYLCASSLGVAMNTEAFFGQGTRLTVV.

V and J are TRBV7-8 and TRBJ2-2, with 7 bases fitting TRBD2. V lost 5 bases and J lost 2; bases outside the gene matches: 8. The CDR3 is 16 residues long. In germline, CDR1 is SGHVS, CDR2 FQNEAQ. The chain's CDR3 is CASSPLGGGNTGELFF. Written as DNA, the CDR3 is TGTGCCAGCAGCCCCCTGGGCGGGGGAAACACCGGGGAGCTGTTTTTT.

This chain uses TRBV19 with TRBJ2-6; D perhaps matches TRBD1 (5 bases). V was clipped by 7 bases and J by 2 bases, with 15 bases between them. CDR3 length equals 16 residues. CDR1 is LNHDA and CDR2 is SQIVND in the germline V gene (reference sequence). In DNA, the CDR3 is TGTGCCAGTAAGGCCAGGGAAAGGGCTGGGGCCAACGTCCTGACTTTC. It codes for CASKARERAGANVLTF.

J is TRBJ1-3 and V is TRBV4-3, with 7 positions matching TRBD1. Germline CDR1 LGHNA, CDR2 YSLEER. V lost 0 bases, J lost 0 bases, and 8 bases stayed unmatched. The CDR3 consists of 18 residues. In DNA form, the CDR3 reads TGCGCCAGCAGCCAAGAAGGGGGCTCGATATTCTCTGGAAACACCATATATTTT. Its protein product is CASSQEGGSIFSGNTIYF.

The V and J genes are TRBV5-1 and TRBJ1-2, with D unresolved. Germline lookup yields CDR1 SGHRS and CDR2 YFSETQ. The V and J ends lost 5 bases and 2 bases respectively, with 13 bases between them. The CDR3 has 14 amino acids. The CDR3 DNA follows: TGCGCCAGCAGGAAAGGAAGCGAGAACTATGGCTACACCTTC. Protein: CASRKGSENYGYTF.

This clone was seen a few times. CDR3 nucleotides: TGTGCCAGCAGTCCAAGAGGAAGCCACCACTACGAGCAGTACTTC. It codes for CASSPRGSHHYEQYF. The chain has TRBV27 and TRBJ2-7, with D uncertain. CDR1 and CDR2 from the germline V gene are MNHEY and SMNVEV (reference sequence). The CDR3 spans 15 residues. The ends were cut back, 5 bases at V and 3 bases at J, with 17 bases in the middle.

The gene calls are TRBV30 and TRBJ1-1; TRBD1 might be the D (6 bases). The germline V gene has CDR1 GTSNPN and CDR2 SVGIG (reference sequence). The CDR3 consists of 13 residues. Deletions cut 3 bases from V and 0 bases from J, with 8 bases between. The CDR3 reads CAWSGQLNTEAFF. CDR3 nucleotide sequence: TGTGCCTGGAGCGGACAGCTGAACACTGAAGCTTTCTTT.

This clone was detected only a few times. The sample contains more than one DNA sequence encoding this CDR3. The chain carries TRBV7-2 and TRBJ2-3; D gene uncertain. Per the germline V gene, CDR1 is SGHTA and CDR2 is FQGNSA. V lost 5 bases, J lost 2 bases, and 5 bases lay in between. The CDR3 covers 12 residues. The CDR3 coding sequence is TGTGCCAGCAGCCCTTACACAGATACGCAGTATTTT. Its translation is CASSPYTDTQYF. The whole variable domain, filled in from reference TRBV7-2 and TRBJ2-3, reads GAGVSQSPSNKVTEKGKDVELRCDPISGHTALYWYRQSLGQGLEFLIYFQGNSAPDKSGLPSDRFSAERTGGSVSTLTIQRTQQEDSAVYLCASSPYTDTQYFGPGTRLTVL.

Only a few counts were recorded for this clone. The chain uses TRBV5-1 and TRBJ2-3, with 10 nucleotides matching TRBD2. CDR1 and CDR2 from the germline V gene are SGHRS and YFSETQ. J lost 7 bases, V lost 9 bases, and 17 bases had no gene match. The CDR3 is 16 residues long. Here the CDR3 reads CATKGNFLAGANTQYF. CDR3 sequence (DNA): TGCGCCACCAAAGGGAATTTCCTAGCGGGAGCGAATACGCAGTATTTT.

This clone was seen just once. CDR3 bases: TGTGCCAGCAGTTTATGGCAGGGGGCGAATGAAAAACTGTTTTTT. The encoded protein is CASSLWQGANEKLFF. The rearrangement joins TRBV28 to TRBJ1-4; 8 bases fit TRBD1. The V segment lost 0 bases and the J segment 5 bases; nucleotides outside the gene matches: 2. Germline V lookup: CDR1 MDHEN, CDR2 SYDVKM. This CDR3 region has 15 residues.

This clone appeared a single time. The rearrangement uses TRBV7-9 and TRBJ2-1; TRBD2 agrees at 10 bases. V gave up 1 base and J gave up 0 bases; unmatched junction bases: 6. This CDR3 spans 18 amino acids. CDR1 SEHNR and CDR2 FQNEAQ come from the germline V gene (reference sequence). CDR3 sequence (DNA): TGTGCCAGCAGCTTAGGTCTACTAGCGGGGAGCTCCTACAATGAGCAGTTCTTC. Translation: CASSLGLLAGSSYNEQFF.

This clone was observed a few times. The chain couples TRBV7-2 to TRBJ1-2; TRBD1 agrees at 10 bases. With 5 bases clipped from V and 5 bases from J, the junction kept 8 bases outside the gene matches. CDR1 and CDR2 (germline): SGHTA, FQGNSA. The CDR3 is made up of 15 amino acids. CDR3 amino acids: CASSGTGEGVYGYTF. CDR3 nucleotide sequence: TGTGCCAGCAGCGGGACAGGGGAGGGGGTTTATGGCTACACCTTC.

The chain employs TRBV10-1 and TRBJ2-1; D possibly corresponds to TRBD2 (6 bases). Trimming removed 7 bases from V and 8 bases from J, with 18 bases in between. CDR3 length equals 14 residues. Germline lookup yields CDR1 WNHNN and CDR2 SYGVQD (reference sequence). The CDR3 nucleotides read TGCGCCAGCAACGGGGACTCCCACTTCGATGAGCAGTTCTTC. Protein: CASNGDSHFDEQFF.

Ten or more counts support this clone. The chain uses TRBV28 and TRBJ2-3; 7 nucleotides match TRBD2. Germline V lookup: CDR1 MDHEN, CDR2 SYDVKM. The CDR3 runs to 15 residues. V lost 3 bases and J lost 3; bases outside the gene matches: 6. The CDR3 sequence is CASSFLLRGTDTQYF. The DNA for the CDR3 is TGTGCCAGCAGTTTTCTTTTGCGGGGGACAGATACGCAGTATTTT.